The clone carrying this TCR beta chain was recorded at least ten times. As yet, its antigen is unknown. The data belong to a study of CD8 T cells in ankylosing spondylitis. Study observations and caveats: The study identified a TCR beta motif of eight highly homologous variants that appeared characteristic of ankylosing spondylitis blood. Disease-linked clones reportedly showed significant enrichment in matched ankylosing spondylitis synovial fluid. Those disease-linked clones were CD8+; they were also relatively rare in peripheral blood.

The CDR3 is made up of 16 amino acids. The V gene's germline CDR1 is SGHVS and CDR2 FQNEAQ. Trimming cost V 7 bases and J 0 bases, with 15 bases left between them. TCR beta libraries were made by quantitative 5'-RACE with molecular barcodes. A single record per CDR3 protein comes from TCRdb applying MiXCR to the 5' RACE reads. The sample lists 300,000 to 400,000 distinct CDR3 sequences; around a tenth were seen once. Sequenced input: blood, either unsorted or a sorted T cell fraction (not recorded which). This receptor was taken from a female donor with ankylosing spondylitis or in good health (not recorded which). The rearrangement links TRBV7-8 to TRBJ2-2, with a possible D match to TRBD2 (6 bases). The CDR3, as DNA: TGTGCCAGCACCCTGGGGCGGGGTCCGAACACCGGGGAGCTGTTTTTT. This translates into CASTLGRGPNTGELFF.